This T cell receptor (beta chain) stems from a study of shared clonotypes between healthy human individuals. General study findings and limits: The sharing of about 5% of naive CD4 clonotypes was seen across several donors. On the whole, naive subsets had larger estimated richness than memory subsets had.

Researchers partitioned CD4+ cells into CD45RA+ naive and CD45RA-negative memory subsets. Original handling: Filtering was not the same, since immunoSEQ gave junction-only sequences without quality scores. The method was immunoSEQ multiplex PCR; TCRdb's version includes in-frame clones alone and lacks a portion of them. The D gene and trimming were derived from the DNA, and the V and J assignments and clone size from that table. In the table there are around 1.5 million clones, nearly 99% of which are singletons. Germline CDR1 reads SGHKS; CDR2 reads YYEKEE (reference sequence). The V gene lost 0 bases and the J gene lost 3 bases, with 10 bases spanning the gap. This CDR3 region has 15 residues. Regarding this clone: Its specificity is unknown.

The rearrangement uses TRBV5-5 and TRBJ1-5; D is perhaps TRBD1 (5 bases). The sequenced material came from naive CD4+ T cells sorted from blood. Specified subset: CD45RA+ positively selected. The origin of this receptor is a man aged 25-40 years in good health. The CDR3 spells CASSLDRGYNQPQHF. The CDR3 nucleotides read TGTGCCAGCAGCTTGGATAGGGGTTACAATCAGCCCCAGCATTTT.